The 21 T cell receptor beta chains reported below all come from one sample, sequenced in a study of human T cells and chemical hapten exposure (dated by TCRdb to about 2021). The meaning of the sample's time point label: pre-sensitization, week 0. The treatment or condition label, read with the paper, signifies: therapeutic diphenylcyclopropenone sensitization with weekly scalp DPC. Unfractionated whole blood was collected in Tempus Blood RNA tubes, and total RNA was extracted from that blood. Library method: RACE. This sample was sequenced with a NextSeq 500. Starting from the raw public reads, TCRdb applied fastp trimming at Q25, assembled clones with MiXCR and retained in-frame beta chains. Entries are consolidated by CDR3 protein sequence, retaining the most common genes and DNA. This sample comprises about 30,000 distinct CDR3 sequences, under 13% of them detected only once. Less than 35% of the sample is in the top ten clones.

The sample in question was whole blood, obtained in connection with sensitization to the hapten diphenylcyclopropenone (DPC). These receptors came from a man aged 50-59 years with alopecia areata. Some clones in this sample may be carry-over from other donors' samples.

This clonotype was seen many times. The genes are TRBV7-6 and TRBJ1-5; D ambiguous. V was pared by 3 bases and J by 0 bases, with 3 bases between. The germline CDR1 and CDR2 sequences are SGHVS and FNYEAQ. The CDR3 contains 13 residues. Here the CDR3 DNA reads TGTGCCAGCAGCTTGGATAGCAATCAGCCCCAGCATTTT. Protein: CASSLDSNQPQHF. The complete variable domain, with remaining parts taken from reference TRBV7-6 and TRBJ1-5, reads GAGVSQSPRYKVTKRGQDVALRCDPISGHVSLYWYRQALGQGPEFLTYFNYEAQQDKSGLPNDRFSAERPEGSISTLTIQRTEQRDSAMYRCASSLDSNQPQHFGDGTRLSIL.

This clonotype was counted ten times or more. CDR3 amino acids: CASRRGHTEAFF. The CDR3, as DNA: TGTGCCAGCAGACGGGGGCACACTGAAGCTTTCTTT. The V call is TRBV12-3 or TRBV12-4, the J call TRBJ1-1; weak D call: TRBD1 (6 bases). The CDR3 is made up of 12 amino acids. V was clipped by 6 bases and J by 3 bases, with 8 bases between them.

This clonotype turned up a few times. The chain joins TRBV10-2 to TRBJ2-5; no clear D gene. Trimming removed 0 bases from V and 5 bases from J, with 1 base in between. CDR1 WSHSY and CDR2 SAAADI come from the germline V gene. The CDR3 sequence is 11 residues long. The CDR3 region is CASSESETQYF. Here the CDR3 DNA reads TGCGCCAGCAGTGAGTCGGAGACCCAGTACTTC.

The chain is built from TRBV12-3 or TRBV12-4 and TRBJ2-2; 11 nucleotides agree with TRBD2. The CDR3 totals 17 residues. V trimming: 6 bases; J trimming: 5 bases; junction bases outside the gene matches: 11. The CDR3: CASSLASGRSRTGELFF. The CDR3 DNA follows: TGTGCCAGCAGCCTTGCTAGCGGGAGGTCGAGGACCGGGGAGCTGTTTTTT.

The chain couples TRBV27 to TRBJ1-5; D is uncertain. The CDR3 runs 15 residues. Germline assignment: CDR1 MNHEY and CDR2 SMNVEV (reference sequence). V was trimmed by 4 bases and J by 4 bases, leaving 14 bases between them. Here the CDR3 reads CASSSRLYINQPQHF. In nucleotides, the CDR3 is TGTGCCAGCAGTTCCCGCCTCTATATTAATCAGCCCCAGCATTTT.

This chain links TRBV29-1 with TRBJ2-6, with D unresolved. This CDR3 is built from 12 residues. From germline, CDR1 is SQVTM and CDR2 ANQGSEA. The V and J ends lost 2 bases and 1 base respectively, with 0 bases between them. The CDR3 protein is CSVESGANVLTF. The CDR3 nucleotides are TGCAGCGTTGAATCTGGGGCCAACGTCCTGACTTTC.

This clonotype was seen ten or more times. The chain couples TRBV7-6 to TRBJ2-3; TRBD2 is a possible D gene (5 bases). V was shortened by 1 base and J by 3 bases, with 11 bases between the two germline ends. CDR1 SGHVS and CDR2 FNYEAQ come from the germline V gene. The CDR3 extends over 15 amino acids. This chain's CDR3 is CASSLVGSETDTQYF. For the CDR3, the DNA is TGTGCCAGCAGCTTAGTGGGTAGCGAGACAGATACGCAGTATTTT.

V and J are TRBV12-3 or TRBV12-4 and TRBJ2-6; a weak D match, TRBD1 (5 bases). Trimming left V 3 bases short and J 1 base short, with 10 bases between. CDR3 size: 16 residues. DNA of the CDR3: TGTGCCAGCAGTTTGCGACAGTCATCTGGGGCCAACGTCCTGACTTTC. Its translation: CASSLRQSSGANVLTF.

The rearrangement uses TRBV5-1 and TRBJ1-4; no clear D gene. This CDR3 is 15 amino acids long. Germline V lookup: CDR1 SGHRS, CDR2 YFSETQ. Trimming took 0 bases from V and 10 from J, leaving 16 bases between them. The CDR3 coding sequence is TGCGCCAGCAGCTTGGGCAGCCAAATCGGCGGAAAACTGTTTTTT. Its translation: CASSLGSQIGGKLFF. The full variable domain, in which reference TRBV5-1 and TRBJ1-4 provide the parts outside the CDR3, is KAGVTQTPRYLIKTRGQQVTLSCSPISGHRSVSWYQQTPGQGLQFLFEYFSETQRNKGNFPGRFSGRQFSNSRSEMNVSTLELGDSALYLCASSLGSQIGGKLFFGSGTQLSVL.

This clonotype was picked up a small number of times. The chain is built from TRBV29-1 and TRBJ2-6; 8 bases map to TRBD2. In germline, CDR1 is SQVTM, CDR2 ANQGSEA. With 6 bases clipped from V and 9 bases from J, the junction kept 7 bases outside the gene matches. The CDR3 covers 13 residues. CDR3 coding DNA: TGCAGCGTCCAACCAGGGACTAGCAACGTCCTGACTTTC. Translated: CSVQPGTSNVLTF.

This clonotype was detected ten times or more. The chain recombines TRBV12-5 with TRBJ1-2, with D perhaps matching TRBD1 (6 bases). Trimming pared 5 bases from V and 4 bases from J, leaving 20 bases between. The CDR3 runs 16 residues. Germline CDR1 LGHNT, CDR2 FRNRAP. CDR3 DNA sequence: TGTGCTAGTGGTACTGGGGGGCAGGCCGTCGCCTATGGCTACACCTTC. It codes for CASGTGGQAVAYGYTF.

The rearrangement joins TRBV29-1 to TRBJ2-7, with TRBD2 as a possible D gene (5 bases). Per the germline V gene, CDR1 is SQVTM and CDR2 is ANQGSEA. The ends were cut back, 0 bases at V and 3 bases at J, with 18 bases in the middle. CDR3 size: 16 residues. CDR3 sequence (DNA): TGCAGCGTTGAAGACTTTCGGACGGGCGCGGGCTACGAGCAGTACTTC. Protein: CSVEDFRTGAGYEQYF.

This clonotype has at least ten counts. The rearrangement joins TRBV7-2 to TRBJ2-1; TRBD2 aligns across 10 bases. Germline V gene sequence: CDR1 SGHTA, CDR2 FQGNSA. This CDR3 is built from 17 residues. The ends lost 2 bases at V and 9 bases at J; junction bases unmatched: 13. The CDR3: CASSLSPGLAVGVEQFF. The CDR3 bases are TGTGCCAGCAGCTTAAGCCCAGGACTAGCGGTAGGTGTTGAGCAGTTCTTC.

V usage is TRBV18 and J usage is TRBJ2-1, with TRBD1 identical over 10 bases. Germline loops: CDR1 KGHSH, CDR2 LQKENI. The CDR3 runs 13 residues. V was pared by 6 bases and J by 12 bases, with 8 bases of the junction left unmatched. CDR3 protein: CASSSGTGEGQFF. The DNA for the CDR3 is TGTGCCAGCTCTTCAGGGACAGGGGAAGGGCAGTTCTTC.

In this sample, this clonotype turned up many times. Here the CDR3 reads CASSPMVAERFYNEQFF. The CDR3 bases are TGTGCCAGCTCACCAATGGTAGCGGAGAGGTTCTACAATGAGCAGTTCTTC. The genes are TRBV18 and TRBJ2-1, with a possible D match to TRBD2 (6 bases). The V gene's germline CDR1 is KGHSH and CDR2 LQKENI. The CDR3 has 17 residues. Trimming cost V 2 bases and J 3 bases, with 17 bases left between them.

This clonotype has a count of ten or more. The J gene is TRBJ2-7, the V gene TRBV28; TRBD1 aligns across 8 bases. CDR3 length: 18 residues. Germline loops: CDR1 MDHEN, CDR2 SYDVKM. The junction had 20 bases not matched to a gene; V was cut back by 7 bases and J by 3 bases. The CDR3 is CASNPYSTWDRPIYEQYF. Here the CDR3 DNA reads TGTGCCAGCAACCCTTACTCGACCTGGGACAGGCCAATCTACGAGCAGTACTTC.

This chain joins TRBV10-3 and TRBJ2-5; D possibly corresponds to TRBD1 (5 bases). Trimming pared 6 bases from V and 1 base from J, leaving 12 bases between. CDR1 and CDR2 (germline): ENHRY, SYGVKD. CDR3 size: 14 residues. The CDR3 region is CAIRQTESQETQYF. CDR3 sequence (DNA): TGTGCCATCAGACAGACAGAAAGCCAAGAGACCCAGTACTTC.

This clonotype was seen at least ten times. CDR3 amino acids: CSARVVGDRGQIGANVLTF. The DNA of the CDR3 is TGCAGTGCTAGAGTGGTAGGGGACAGGGGGCAGATTGGGGCCAACGTCCTGACTTTC. The rearrangement joins TRBV20-1 to TRBJ2-6; 12 positions match TRBD1. CDR3 size: 19 residues. The V and J ends lost 1 base and 3 bases, in that order; junction bases with no gene match: 10. Germline V gene lookup returns CDR1 DFQATT and CDR2 SNEGSKA (reference sequence).

This clonotype was recorded many times. V usage is TRBV29-1 and J usage is TRBJ2-1; D is ambiguous. The V gene lost 4 bases and the J gene lost 5 bases, with 15 bases spanning the gap. The CDR3 covers 14 residues. The germline V gene has CDR1 SQVTM and CDR2 ANQGSEA. In DNA, the CDR3 is TGCAGCGTTGGGCGGACCTTCTATCACAATGAGCAGTTCTTC. This translates into CSVGRTFYHNEQFF.

This chain uses TRBV5-4 with TRBJ2-7, with TRBD2 identical over 10 bases. CDR3 length: 17 residues. V lost 0 bases, J lost 7 bases, and 13 bases stayed unmatched. The germline V gene encodes CDR1 SGHNT and CDR2 YYREEE (reference sequence). CDR3 region: CASSLDGTSARLGEQYF. CDR3 nucleotides: TGTGCCAGCAGCTTGGACGGGACTAGCGCCCGATTGGGGGAGCAGTACTTC.

This clonotype has more than one count but fewer than ten. The V and J genes are TRBV14 and TRBJ2-1; 13 positions match TRBD2. CDR1 is SGHDN and CDR2 is FVKESK in the germline V gene. CDR3 length: 18 residues. V shed 2 bases, J shed 8 bases, and the junction held 12 bases outside the gene matches. The CDR3 region is CASSQFSRTSGSRDEQFF. CDR3 in DNA: TGTGCCAGCAGCCAATTCTCAAGGACTAGCGGGAGTCGGGATGAGCAGTTCTTC.